The text below deals with one T cell receptor beta chain. RNA transcripts served as the template for amplifying TCR beta CDR3 regions. Researchers ran a first-round RT-PCR on the TCR CDR3 using the HTBI primer set. TCRdb re-analysed the multiplex PCR reads in MiXCR, keeping a single row per CDR3 protein. This sample has 250,000 to 300,000 distinct CDR3 sequences, with roughly 14% found just once. The data were obtained in a study of T cells in Graves' hyperthyroidism and ophthalmopathy. The patients, who ranged from 18 to 65 in age, presented with newly diagnosed hyperthyroidism lasting under 2 months. Lactation, pregnancy, other autoimmune disease or uncontrolled infection excluded patients. Per the germline V gene, CDR1 is SNHLY and CDR2 is FYNNEI. V lost 3 bases and J lost 4, with 12 bases in between. The CDR3 is made up of 14 amino acids.

The origin of this receptor is a woman aged 25-40 years with Graves' hyperthyroidism that later progressed to Graves' ophthalmopathy. The source material was blood. The chain carries TRBV2 and TRBJ1-2, with D perhaps matching TRBD1 (5 bases). This chain's CDR3 is CASSEGGGGYGYTF. The CDR3 region has the DNA TGTGCCAGCAGTGAGGGGGGGGGAGGCTATGGCTACACCTTC. The whole variable domain, filled in from reference TRBV2 and TRBJ1-2, reads EPEVTQTPSHQVTQMGQEVILRCVPISNHLYFYWYRQILGQKVEFLVSFYNNEISEKSEIFDDQFSVERPDGSNFTLKIRSTKLEDSAMYFCASSEGGGGYGYTFGSGTRLTVV.